This TCR beta chain derives from a study of blood T cell repertoires in COVID-19. Study-wide background: Italy, Spain and the United States were the sources of the convalescent and acute COVID-19 samples. From T cells, B-cell-depleted T cells, or PBMCs came the material, which was cDNA or gDNA.

This CDR3 contains 17 residues. The V end lost 5 bases, the J end lost 8 bases, and 24 bases lay between the germline ends. Looked up from germline, CDR1 is SGHVS and CDR2 is FNYEAQ. Per the original data handling: Estimation of nucleated cell counts relied on the amplification of reference gene primers. Clones were read by immunoSEQ multiplex PCR, and TCRdb kept only the in-frame ones, dropping some. V, J and clone size were drawn from that table, and D and trimming were deduced from the DNA. The table includes 90,000 to 120,000 clones, about four fifths detected once. The clonotype was recovered from a man in his sixties or seventies with acute or convalescent COVID-19. Sequenced material: peripheral blood. The J gene is TRBJ1-4, the V gene TRBV7-6; D is ambiguous. The CDR3 coding sequence is TGTGCCAGCAGCGATCCTACTACCGGGAGAGGGTTCGAAAAACTGTTTTTT. This encodes CASSDPTTGRGFEKLFF.